These 17 T cell receptor beta chains came from one sample sequenced in a study of T cell responses to AZD1222 COVID-19 vaccine (dated by TCRdb to about 2021). This specimen's time point label, interpreted: about 28 days (+/-7) after the second vaccine dose. Library preparation was by the immunoSEQ multiplex PCR assay. This is the immuneACCESS table as TCRdb keeps it, with only in-frame sequences that have V and J called. A part of the clones is gone; compared with another copy, unresolved V genes explain less than half, and the rest is unexplained. For this sample the table gives about 86,000 clones, of which almost 90% were detected only once. Less than 9% of the sample belongs to the ten largest clones. The specimen was peripheral blood, collected 28 days after the second AZD1222 dose. The receptors shown here come from an adult who received the AZD1222 COVID-19 vaccine.

This chain connects TRBV7-3 to TRBJ2-5; 8 positions match TRBD1. V lost 5 bases and J lost 5; bases outside the gene matches: 4. CDR3 size: 13 residues. Germline V gene sequence: CDR1 SGHTA, CDR2 FQGTGA. CDR3 in amino acids: CASSQDRAETQYF. The CDR3 region has the DNA TGTGCCAGCAGCCAGGACAGGGCGGAGACCCAGTACTTC.

The rearrangement links TRBV4-2 to TRBJ1-6, with D hard to call. The V gene's germline CDR1 is LGHNA and CDR2 YNFKEQ. V dropped 0 bases and J dropped 9 bases, with 15 bases sitting between them. The CDR3 length is 16 residues. The CDR3 region is CASSQDYGIEGSPLHF. CDR3 DNA: TGTGCCAGCAGCCAAGATTATGGGATTGAAGGTTCACCCCTCCACTTT.

This clone was observed a single time. V and J are TRBV7-3 and TRBJ2-3, with no clear D. The CDR3 is 12 amino acids. Germline V gives CDR1 SGHTA, CDR2 FQGTGA. Trimming pared 5 bases from V and 0 bases from J, leaving 3 bases between. The CDR3 region has the DNA TGTGCCAGCAGCCTAAGCACAGATACGCAGTATTTT. Protein product: CASSLSTDTQYF.

Turning to this clone: Within the sample, other DNA sequences also encode this same CDR3. V usage is TRBV9 and J usage is TRBJ1-3; 7 bases are a match to TRBD1. Trimming at V came to 1 base and at J to 4 bases, leaving 2 bases not matched to a gene. Germline V gene lookup returns CDR1 SGDLS and CDR2 YYNGEE. This CDR3 is built from 14 residues. CDR3 coding DNA: TGTGCCAGCAGCGTAACAGGGGCCGGAAACACCATATATTTT. Residues: CASSVTGAGNTIYF. The whole variable domain, remainder taken from reference TRBV9 and TRBJ1-3, is DSGVTQTPKHLITATGQRVTLRCSPRSGDLSVYWYQQSLDQGLQFLIQYYNGEERAKGNILERFSAQQFPDLHSELNLSSLELGDSALYFCASSVTGAGNTIYFGEGSWLTVV.

This chain joins TRBV27 and TRBJ2-5; D is possibly TRBD2 (6 bases). V dropped 4 bases and J dropped 5 bases, with 20 bases sitting between them. Germline CDR1 and CDR2: MNHEY and SMNVEV (reference sequence). There are 16 residues in the CDR3. CDR3 DNA: TGTGCCAGCAGTTCCTCCCTGTCGGGAGTAAGGGAGACCCAGTACTTC. Translated: CASSSSLSGVRETQYF.

This clone was detected only once. The genes are TRBV6-5 and TRBJ1-6, with a tentative D call TRBD1 (6 bases). Trimming took 9 bases from V and 0 from J, leaving 9 bases between them. The CDR3 extends over 14 amino acids. Germline assignment: CDR1 MNHEY and CDR2 SVGAGI. CDR3 DNA sequence: TGTGCCAGTGTACAGGGCTCCTATAATTCACCCCTCCACTTT. Translated, it gives CASVQGSYNSPLHF.

The rearrangement joins TRBV4-2 to TRBJ2-2; D assignment may be TRBD1 or TRBD2 (5 bases each). The CDR3 has 16 amino acids. CDR1 and CDR2 (germline): LGHNA, YNFKEQ. Trimming left V 0 bases short and J 5 bases short, with 13 bases between. This CDR3 is CASSQEVGTPTGELFF. For the CDR3, the DNA is TGTGCCAGCAGCCAAGAGGTCGGGACCCCTACCGGGGAGCTGTTTTTT.

This chain links TRBV2 with TRBJ2-7; no clear D gene. Germline V CDR1 and CDR2: SNHLY, FYNNEI. CDR3 length equals 12 residues. V lost 10 bases, J lost 2 bases, and 12 bases lay in between. CDR3 residues: CAIRGRTYEQYF. CDR3 DNA sequence: TGTGCCATTCGCGGACGGACCTACGAGCAGTACTTC.

The V gene is TRBV20-1, the J gene TRBJ2-7; D not certain. V was pared by 3 bases and J by 6 bases, with 15 bases between. The length of the CDR3 is 13 residues. Germline values: CDR1 DFQATT, CDR2 SNEGSKA (reference sequence). In nucleotides, the CDR3 is TGCAGTGCTAGTCTGGGTAGGGATACCGAGCAGTACTTC. It encodes CSASLGRDTEQYF.

The chain links TRBV7-6 to TRBJ1-1, with D possibly TRBD1 on 6 matching bases. From germline, CDR1 is SGHVS and CDR2 FNYEAQ. This CDR3 contains 15 residues. Trimming removed 1 base at V and 2 bases at J, with 11 bases between. The CDR3 bases are TGTGCCAGCAGCTTAGTAGGGGGAAGCAACACTGAAGCTTTCTTT. Translated, it gives CASSLVGGSNTEAFF.

The V and J genes are TRBV10-1 and TRBJ1-2, with D perhaps matching TRBD1 (5 bases). CDR3 size: 12 residues. From germline, CDR1 is WNHNN and CDR2 SYGVQD (reference sequence). Trimming removed 6 bases at V and 4 bases at J, with 9 bases between. The CDR3, as DNA: TGCGCCAGCAGGGCGGGGCCCTATGGCTACACCTTC. This translates into CASRAGPYGYTF.

The chain is built from TRBV6-4 and TRBJ1-1; 11 bases are shared with TRBD1. There are 15 residues in the CDR3. With V trimmed by 7 bases and J by 3 bases, 7 bases remained unmatched. Germline V gives CDR1 MRHNA, CDR2 SNTAGT. CDR3 protein: CASKADRGLYTEAFF. The CDR3 DNA follows: TGTGCCAGCAAAGCGGACAGGGGGCTTTACACTGAAGCTTTCTTT.

V gene TRBV6-4 combines with J gene TRBJ2-5; D might be TRBD1 (5 bases). The V gene lost 4 bases and the J gene lost 3 bases, with 9 bases spanning the gap. The CDR3 consists of 13 residues. The germline CDR1 and CDR2 sequences are MRHNA and SNTAGT. Here the CDR3 reads CASSVVGEETQYF. The DNA of the CDR3 is TGTGCCAGCAGTGTTGTAGGGGAAGAGACCCAGTACTTC.

With regard to this clone: This CDR3 is also generated by other DNA sequences in the sample. V gene TRBV7-9 combines with J gene TRBJ2-2; no clear D gene. The CDR3 consists of 14 residues. Trimming took off 5 bases at V and 0 bases at J, with 7 bases between the two ends. CDR1 SEHNR and CDR2 FQNEAQ come from the germline V gene (reference sequence). The CDR3, as DNA: TGTGCCAGCAGCCCCACAACGAACACCGGGGAGCTGTTTTTT. Residues: CASSPTTNTGELFF.

The CDR3 region has the DNA TGTGCCAGCAGCCGACGGACAGCCCAACTTGGGGAAAAACTGTTTTTT. The encoded protein is CASSRRTAQLGEKLFF. This chain uses TRBV14 with TRBJ1-4, with a possible D match to TRBD1 (6 bases). V lost 4 bases to trimming and J lost 8 bases, with 20 bases between them. The CDR3 totals 16 residues. The V gene's germline CDR1 is SGHDN and CDR2 FVKESK.

V is TRBV3-1 (or the pseudogene TRBV3-2) and J is TRBJ2-2; 9 bases map to TRBD1. CDR3 length: 16 residues. Germline CDR1 and CDR2: LGHDT and YNNKEL (reference sequence). V lost 1 base, J lost 7 bases, and 7 bases stayed unmatched. CDR3 residues: CASSQAYRGHSGELFF. DNA of the CDR3: TGTGCCAGCAGCCAAGCTTACAGGGGGCATAGCGGGGAGCTGTTTTTT.

The chain joins TRBV6-6 to TRBJ2-1, with 10 bases lining up with TRBD1. The CDR3 runs to 14 residues. Germline V gives CDR1 MNHNY, CDR2 SVGAGI (reference sequence). V was clipped by 8 bases and J by 7 bases; unmatched bases: 8. The CDR3 region has the DNA TGTGCCAGCGGAGACAGGGGGCTGGGGAATGAGCAGTTCTTC. It specifies CASGDRGLGNEQFF.